This T cell receptor (beta chain) was sequenced in a study of CD8 T cells in ankylosing spondylitis. Points from the study as a whole: Made up of several highly homologous variants, a TCR beta motif appeared characteristic of ankylosing spondylitis blood. Enrichment of disease-linked clones was reportedly significant in matched ankylosing spondylitis synovial fluid.

V was pared by 6 bases and J by 2 bases, with 14 bases between. From germline, CDR1 is SNHLY and CDR2 FYNNEI. CDR3 length equals 14 residues. This clonotype occurred many times. Its antigen is unidentified. TCRdb re-called the 5' RACE reads with MiXCR, one entry per CDR3 protein. There are about 96,000 distinct CDR3 sequences in the sample; about 8.1% occur only once, and about 4.6% lies in the top ten. V and J are TRBV2 and TRBJ2-7; tentative D call: TRBD1 (5 bases). This clonotype originated in a male donor with ankylosing spondylitis or in good health (not recorded which). Sample: blood, either unsorted or a sorted T cell fraction (not recorded which). CDR3 DNA sequence: TGTGCCAGCAGCTCAAGACAGAAACCCTACGAGCAGTACTTC. As protein: CASSSRQKPYEQYF.